Given below is one T cell receptor (beta chain) in context. Its antigen is still unknown. CD8 cells classed as naive were CD45RO-negative and positively selected for CCR7, excluding terminally differentiated effector memory CD45RA+ cells. Assay execution proceeded at the deep level. The DNA input per sorted-subset replicate PCR was 200 ng, corresponding to tens of thousands of T cell genomes. Sequenced by immunoSEQ multiplex PCR; TCRdb stores in-frame clones only, minus some. This sample yields about 800,000 clones, of which about 96% are seen a single time; less than 0.25% belongs to the top ten. This entry comes from a study of shared clonotypes between healthy human individuals. Points from the study as a whole: Across subsets, estimated richness was generally greater for naive than for memory populations.

Trimming removed 4 bases from V and 2 bases from J, with 15 bases in between. This CDR3 contains 15 residues. Germline values: CDR1 SGHVS, CDR2 FNYEAQ. The source is a young man in good health. The sequenced sample consisted of naive CD8+ T cells sorted from blood. The gene calls are TRBV7-6 and TRBJ2-7; weak D call: TRBD2 (5 bases). This CDR3 reads CASSSEAGKTYEQYF. CDR3 in DNA: TGTGCCAGCAGCTCTGAGGCGGGTAAGACCTACGAGCAGTACTTC.